The 5 T cell receptor beta chains in this list originate from one sample, sequenced in a study of patients with pleural tuberculosis. Using its own MiXCR run on the reads, TCRdb lists one record per CDR3 protein. The sample has around 50,000 distinct CDR3 sequences, approximately 7.9% seen once. These receptors were collected from a human donor with pleural tuberculosis.

This clonotype has just a few counts. The rearrangement uses TRBV7-3 and TRBJ2-3; tentative D call: TRBD2 (5 bases). Germline values: CDR1 SGHTA, CDR2 FQGTGA. V dropped 0 bases and J dropped 5 bases, with 15 bases sitting between them. The CDR3 has 16 amino acids. CDR3 loop: CASSLTLDGRGDTQYF. CDR3 coding DNA: TGTGCCAGCAGCTTAACACTGGACGGCCGGGGAGATACGCAGTATTTT.

This clonotype was seen repeatedly, ten times or more. The chain uses TRBV4-2 and TRBJ1-1; TRBD1 matches at 7 bases. The CDR3 is 14 amino acids. Germline assignment: CDR1 LGHNA and CDR2 YNFKEQ. Germline trimming cut 1 base from V and 5 bases from J; bases unmatched to any gene: 4. The CDR3 DNA follows: TGTGCCAGCAGCCAAGCGGACAGGCGTACTGAAGCTTTCTTT. Its translation is CASSQADRRTEAFF.

This clonotype appeared many times. This chain uses TRBV3-1 with TRBJ1-2, with D perhaps matching TRBD1 (5 bases). Per germline, CDR1 LGHDT and CDR2 YNNKEL (reference sequence). V shed 4 bases and J shed 8 bases, with 11 bases lying between them. The CDR3 is 12 residues long. As DNA, the CDR3 is TGTGCCAGCAGCCTCCGGGACCTGGGCTACACCTTC. It specifies CASSLRDLGYTF.

This clonotype occurred many times. This chain uses TRBV4-2 with TRBJ1-2; maybe TRBD1 (5 bases). V lost 0 bases to trimming and J lost 4 bases, with 12 bases between them. CDR1 is LGHNA, CDR2 YNFKEQ, per germline. CDR3 size: 15 residues. CDR3 residues: CASSQDLTGGYGYTF. As DNA, the CDR3 is TGTGCCAGCAGCCAAGATCTTACGGGGGGCTATGGCTACACCTTC.

The chain joins TRBV5-1 to TRBJ2-5; 9 nucleotides line up with TRBD1. The ends lost 4 bases at V and 2 bases at J; junction bases unmatched: 3. The CDR3 is 14 residues long. Germline CDR1 SGHRS, CDR2 YFSETQ. This CDR3 reads CASSVGQGQETQYF. The CDR3 DNA sequence: TGCGCCAGCAGCGTGGGACAGGGACAAGAGACCCAGTACTTC.